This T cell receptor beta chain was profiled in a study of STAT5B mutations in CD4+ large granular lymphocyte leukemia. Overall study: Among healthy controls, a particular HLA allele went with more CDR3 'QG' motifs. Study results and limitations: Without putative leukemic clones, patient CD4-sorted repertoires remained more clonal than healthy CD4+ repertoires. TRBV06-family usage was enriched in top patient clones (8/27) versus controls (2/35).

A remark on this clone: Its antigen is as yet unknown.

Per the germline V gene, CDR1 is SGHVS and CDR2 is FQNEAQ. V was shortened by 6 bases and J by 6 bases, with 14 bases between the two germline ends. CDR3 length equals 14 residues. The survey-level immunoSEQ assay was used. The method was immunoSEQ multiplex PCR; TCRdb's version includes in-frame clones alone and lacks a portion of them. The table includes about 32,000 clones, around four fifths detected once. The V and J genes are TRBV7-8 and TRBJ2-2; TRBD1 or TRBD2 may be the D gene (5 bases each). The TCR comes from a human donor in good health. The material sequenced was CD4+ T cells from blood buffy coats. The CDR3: CASRIGAGSGELFF. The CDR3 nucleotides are TGTGCCAGCAGAATCGGGGCAGGGTCCGGGGAGCTGTTTTTT.